This T cell receptor (beta chain) is from a study of blood T cell repertoires in COVID-19. TCRdb's copy holds only in-frame clones and misses some; the assay was immunoSEQ multiplex PCR. The sample yields approximately 67,000 clones, 82% seen once. V was clipped by 4 bases and J by 1 base; unmatched bases: 3. Per the germline V gene, CDR1 is GTSNPN and CDR2 is SVGIG (reference sequence). The CDR3 extends over 15 amino acids. The sequenced sample was peripheral blood. This chain joins TRBV30 and TRBJ1-4; 10 bases line up with TRBD1. The TCR sequence derives from a man aged 55 to 70 with acute or convalescent COVID-19. The CDR3 nucleotides are TGTGCCTGGAAGGGACAGGGGATAACTAATGAAAAACTGTTTTTT. Amino acids: CAWKGQGITNEKLFF.